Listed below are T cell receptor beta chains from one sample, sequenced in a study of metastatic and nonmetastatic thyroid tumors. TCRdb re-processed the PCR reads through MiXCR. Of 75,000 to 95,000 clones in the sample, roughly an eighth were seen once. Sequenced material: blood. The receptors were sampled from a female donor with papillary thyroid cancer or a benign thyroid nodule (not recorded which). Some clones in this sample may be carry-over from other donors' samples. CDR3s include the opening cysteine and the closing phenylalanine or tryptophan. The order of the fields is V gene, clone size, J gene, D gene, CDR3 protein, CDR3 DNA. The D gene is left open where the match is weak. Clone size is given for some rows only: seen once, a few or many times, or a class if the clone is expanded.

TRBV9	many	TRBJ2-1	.	CASSVGGNNEQFF	TGTGCCAGCAGCGTAGGTGGAAACAATGAGCAGTTCTTC
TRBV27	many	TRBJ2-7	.	CASSLRGIAYEQYF	TGTGCCAGCAGTTTACGGGGGATTGCCTACGAGCAGTACTTC
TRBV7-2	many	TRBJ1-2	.	CASSLGWGSGYGYTF	TGTGCCAGCAGCTTAGGATGGGGTTCCGGCTATGGCTACACCTTC
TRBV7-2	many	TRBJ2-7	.	CASSLVRSSYEQYF	TGTGCCAGCAGCTTAGTCAGGAGCTCCTACGAGCAGTACTTC
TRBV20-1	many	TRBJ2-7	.	CSARTGTGNLYEQYF	TGCAGTGCTAGAACGGGAACCGGGAACCTCTACGAGCAGTACTTC
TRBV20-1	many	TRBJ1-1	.	CSARAGHPLAEAFF	TGCAGTGCTAGGGCAGGGCATCCCCTTGCTGAAGCTTTCTTT
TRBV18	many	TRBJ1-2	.	CASSPEGDYGYTF	TGTGCCAGCTCACCAGAGGGAGACTATGGCTACACCTTC
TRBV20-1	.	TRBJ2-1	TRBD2	CSATAREKVYNEQFF	TGCAGTGCAACCGCGCGGGAGAAAGTCTACAATGAGCAGTTCTTC
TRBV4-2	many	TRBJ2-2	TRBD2	CASSPRLAGGRLKNTGELFF	TGTGCCAGCAGCCCGAGACTAGCGGGAGGGAGATTGAAGAACACCGGGGAGCTGTTTTTT
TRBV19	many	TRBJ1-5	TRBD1	CASTPGGQPQHF	TGTGCCAGTACCCCAGGGGGCCAGCCCCAGCATTTT
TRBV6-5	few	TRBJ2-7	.	CASSYIQGEQYF	TGTGCCAGCAGTTACATACAAGGCGAGCAGTACTTC
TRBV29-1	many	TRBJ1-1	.	CSLSEIGNTEAFF	TGCAGCTTGAGCGAGATCGGGAACACTGAAGCTTTCTTT
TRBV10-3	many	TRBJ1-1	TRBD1	CAISELRTGAKNTEAFF	TGTGCCATCAGTGAACTTCGGACAGGGGCCAAGAACACTGAAGCTTTCTTT
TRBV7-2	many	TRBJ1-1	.	CASSLYSEAFF	TGTGCCAGCAGCTTATATTCTGAAGCTTTCTTT
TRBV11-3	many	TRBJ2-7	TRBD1	CASSRGGGQGNYEQYF	TGTGCCAGCAGCCGCGGTGGGGGACAGGGTAACTACGAGCAGTACTTC
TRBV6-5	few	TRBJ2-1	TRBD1	CASSRTGGGSSYNEQFF	TGTGCCAGCAGTCGCACAGGGGGCGGATCATCCTACAATGAGCAGTTCTTC
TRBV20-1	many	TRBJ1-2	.	CSFPGRSRGYTF	TGCAGTTTTCCGGGACGGAGCAGAGGCTACACCTTC
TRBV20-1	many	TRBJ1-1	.	CSAPFLLPFF	TGCAGTGCCCCTTTTCTTCTTCCTTTCTTT
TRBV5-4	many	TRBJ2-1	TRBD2	CASSLGLAGLNEQFF	TGTGCCAGCAGCTTGGGCCTAGCGGGGTTAAATGAGCAGTTCTTC
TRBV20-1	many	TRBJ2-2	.	CSARSHGNTGELFF	TGCAGTGCAAGAAGCCACGGAAACACCGGGGAGCTGTTTTTT
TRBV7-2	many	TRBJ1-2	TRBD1	CASSPRQGYYGYTF	TGTGCCAGCAGCCCCCGACAGGGTTACTATGGCTACACCTTC
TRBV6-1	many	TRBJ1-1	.	CASSGPSGPVQGAFF	TGTGCCAGCAGTGGACCGTCCGGGCCAGTCCAGGGGGCTTTCTTT
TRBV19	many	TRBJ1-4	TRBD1	CASRAQGSKGKLFF	TGTGCCAGTCGTGCACAGGGGAGTAAGGGAAAACTGTTTTTT
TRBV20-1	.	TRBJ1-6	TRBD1	CSARDTGDSNSPLHF	TGCAGTGCTAGAGATACAGGGGACAGTAATTCACCCCTCCACTTT
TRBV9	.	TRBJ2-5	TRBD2	CASRASGLGGETQYF	TGTGCCAGCAGAGCCTCGGGACTAGGAGGGGAGACCCAGTACTTC
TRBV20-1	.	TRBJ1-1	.	CSASGGQNRDVDTEAFF	TGCAGTGCTAGTGGGGGGCAGAACAGGGACGTGGACACTGAAGCTTTCTTT
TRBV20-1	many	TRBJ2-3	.	CSASRLSGAADTQYF	TGCAGTGCTAGTCGTCTTTCGGGAGCGGCAGATACGCAGTATTTT
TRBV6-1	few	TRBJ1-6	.	CASIRHEVSPLHF	TGTGCCAGCATAAGACATGAGGTTTCACCCCTCCACTTT
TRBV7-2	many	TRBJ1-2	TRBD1	CASSSLLGQGYGYTF	TGTGCCAGCAGCTCCCTATTGGGACAGGGATATGGCTACACCTTC
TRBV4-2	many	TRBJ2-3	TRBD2	CASSLTSGSGDTQYF	TGTGCCAGCAGCCTTACTAGCGGGAGTGGGGATACGCAGTATTTT
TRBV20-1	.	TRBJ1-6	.	CSTRAQFNSPLHF	TGCAGTACGAGGGCACAGTTTAATTCACCCCTCCACTTT
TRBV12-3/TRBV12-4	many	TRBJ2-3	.	CASSSGGTSTDTQYF	TGTGCCAGCAGTTCTGGGGGGACAAGCACAGATACGCAGTATTTT